This TCR beta chain originates from a study of breast tumors, draining lymph nodes, adjacent tissues. The germline V gene encodes CDR1 SGHAT and CDR2 FQNNGV. Trimming removed 2 bases from V and 0 bases from J, with 14 bases in between. CDR3 length: 17 amino acids. The lymph nodes were axillary draining lymph nodes from breast cancer patients. The sample holds many counts of this clonotype. The antigen remains unidentified. Each CDR3 protein gets one entry after TCRdb re-called the multiplex PCR reads with MiXCR. Among approximately 280,000 distinct CDR3 sequences listed, 30% to 35% were seen once. General observations from the study: Tumor TCR diversity was below lymph nodes but above nontumor tissue.

This receptor was identified in a female donor with breast cancer. Some clones in this sample may be carry-over from other donors' samples. The chain is built from TRBV11-2 and TRBJ1-3; D call uncertain. The sequencing sample was made of axillary lymph node tissue. Here the CDR3 DNA reads TGTGCCAGCAGCTTATTGCGCCGTACCGACTCTGGAAACACCATATATTTT. Translation: CASSLLRRTDSGNTIYF.